This T cell receptor beta chain was captured in a study of cytomegalovirus exposure and HLA in healthy donors. Study-level information: Within an early data release were around 80 million unique TCRs drawn from HLA-typed donors.

With 3 bases removed from V and 1 base from J, the gap between germline ends came to 8 bases. CDR3 length: 14 amino acids. CDR1 and CDR2 (germline): SGHKS, YYEKEE (reference sequence). Amplification used 60 Vbeta primers and 13 Jbeta primers. Sequencing was performed with immunoSEQ multiplex PCR; in TCRdb, only in-frame clones are kept and a portion is missing. The sample carries under 200,000 clones, around 80% recorded once. Concerning this clone: Its antigen is not identified.

Study-level points and caveats: An analysis was carried out at a later point. It showed that HLA-associated TCR beta chains were more clonally expanded than equally common non-associated chains.

The chain joins TRBV5-5 to TRBJ1-5; unclear D gene. Sequencing used PBMCs. The receptor's source is a woman aged 25 to 39 in good health and CMV-seropositive. CDR3 nucleotides: TGTGCCAGCAGCTCATTTTTGAGCAATCAGCCCCAGCATTTT. It encodes CASSSFLSNQPQHF.